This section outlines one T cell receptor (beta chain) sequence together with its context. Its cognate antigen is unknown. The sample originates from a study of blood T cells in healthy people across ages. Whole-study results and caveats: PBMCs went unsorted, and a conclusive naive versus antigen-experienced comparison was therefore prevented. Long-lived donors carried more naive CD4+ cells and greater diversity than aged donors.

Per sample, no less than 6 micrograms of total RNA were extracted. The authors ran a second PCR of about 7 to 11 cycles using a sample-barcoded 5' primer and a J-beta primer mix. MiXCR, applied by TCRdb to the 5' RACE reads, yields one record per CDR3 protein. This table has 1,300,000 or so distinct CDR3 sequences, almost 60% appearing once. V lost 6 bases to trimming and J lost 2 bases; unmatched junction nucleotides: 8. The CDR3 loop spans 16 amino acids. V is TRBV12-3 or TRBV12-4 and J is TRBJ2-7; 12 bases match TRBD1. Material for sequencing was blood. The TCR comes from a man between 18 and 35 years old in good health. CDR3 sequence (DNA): TGTGCCAGCAGCCGAGGGACAGGGGGCAGGGCCTACGAGCAGTACTTC. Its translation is CASSRGTGGRAYEQYF.